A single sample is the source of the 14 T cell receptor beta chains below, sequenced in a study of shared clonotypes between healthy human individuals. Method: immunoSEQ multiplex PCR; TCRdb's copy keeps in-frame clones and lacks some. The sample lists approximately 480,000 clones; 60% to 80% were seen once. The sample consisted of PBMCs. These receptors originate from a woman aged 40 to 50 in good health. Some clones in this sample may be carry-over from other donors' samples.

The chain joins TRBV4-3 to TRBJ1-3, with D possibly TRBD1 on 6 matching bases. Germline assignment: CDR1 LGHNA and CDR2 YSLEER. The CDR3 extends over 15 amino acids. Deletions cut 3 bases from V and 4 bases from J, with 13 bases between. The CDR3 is CASSQLTGPGNTIYF. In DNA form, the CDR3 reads TGCGCCAGCAGCCAGTTGACAGGCCCCGGAAACACCATATATTTT.

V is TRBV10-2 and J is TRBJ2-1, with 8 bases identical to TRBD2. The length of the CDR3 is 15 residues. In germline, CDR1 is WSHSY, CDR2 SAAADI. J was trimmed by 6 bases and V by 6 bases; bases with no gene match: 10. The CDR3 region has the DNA TGCGCCAGCAGGGAGCCGGGACTAGTCTTCAATGAGCAGTTCTTC. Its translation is CASREPGLVFNEQFF.

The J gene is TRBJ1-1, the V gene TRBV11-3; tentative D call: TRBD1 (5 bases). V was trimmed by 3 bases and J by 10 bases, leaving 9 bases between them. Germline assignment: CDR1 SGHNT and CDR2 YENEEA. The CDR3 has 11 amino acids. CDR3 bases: TGTGCCAGCAGCTTGTCCGGGGGAGCTTTCTTT. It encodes CASSLSGGAFF.

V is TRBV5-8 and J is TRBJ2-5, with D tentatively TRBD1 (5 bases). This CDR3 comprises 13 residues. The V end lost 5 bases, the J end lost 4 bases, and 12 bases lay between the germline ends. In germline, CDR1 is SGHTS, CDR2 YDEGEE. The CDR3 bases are TGTGCCAGCAGACCCAGGGTGGGAGAGACCCAGTACTTC. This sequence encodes CASRPRVGETQYF.

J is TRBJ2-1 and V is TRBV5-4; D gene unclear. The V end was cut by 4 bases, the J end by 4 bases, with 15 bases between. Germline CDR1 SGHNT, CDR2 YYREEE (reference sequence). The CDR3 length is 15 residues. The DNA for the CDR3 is TGTGCCAGCAGCCGAGTGGACCCCCCATACAATGAGCAGTTCTTC. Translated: CASSRVDPPYNEQFF.

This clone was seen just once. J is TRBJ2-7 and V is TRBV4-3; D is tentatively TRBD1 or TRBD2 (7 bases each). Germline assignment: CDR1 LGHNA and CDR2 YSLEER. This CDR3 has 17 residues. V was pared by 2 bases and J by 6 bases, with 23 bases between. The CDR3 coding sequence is TGCGCCAGCAGCCAAAGGGTTTTCTGGGCAGGGGGGGGCGAGCAGTACTTC. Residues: CASSQRVFWAGGGEQYF.

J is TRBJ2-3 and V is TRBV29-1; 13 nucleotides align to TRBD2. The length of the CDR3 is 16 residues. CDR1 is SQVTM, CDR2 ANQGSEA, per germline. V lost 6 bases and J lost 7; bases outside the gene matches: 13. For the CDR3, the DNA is TGCAGCGTCAGAAGTACGACTAGCGGGAGGCTATATACGCAGTATTTT. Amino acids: CSVRSTTSGRLYTQYF.

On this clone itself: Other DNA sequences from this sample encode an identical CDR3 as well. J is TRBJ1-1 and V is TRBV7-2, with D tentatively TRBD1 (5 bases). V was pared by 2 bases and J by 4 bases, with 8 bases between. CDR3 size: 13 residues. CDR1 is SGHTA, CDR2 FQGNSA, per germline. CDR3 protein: CASSLRRGTEAFF. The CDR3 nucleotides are TGTGCCAGCAGCTTAAGGAGGGGCACTGAAGCTTTCTTT.

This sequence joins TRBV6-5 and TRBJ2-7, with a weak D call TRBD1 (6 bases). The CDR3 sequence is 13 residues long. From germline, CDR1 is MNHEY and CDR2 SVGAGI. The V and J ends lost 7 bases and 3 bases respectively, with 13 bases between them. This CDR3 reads CASTGDTSYEQYF. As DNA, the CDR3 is TGTGCCAGCACCGGGGACACCAGCTACGAGCAGTACTTC.

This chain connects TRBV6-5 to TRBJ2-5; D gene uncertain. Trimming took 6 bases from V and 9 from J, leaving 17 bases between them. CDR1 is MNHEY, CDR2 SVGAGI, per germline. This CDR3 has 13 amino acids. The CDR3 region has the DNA TGTGCCAGCAGCCCTGGCTTGGGGATGGCCCAGTACTTC. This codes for CASSPGLGMAQYF.

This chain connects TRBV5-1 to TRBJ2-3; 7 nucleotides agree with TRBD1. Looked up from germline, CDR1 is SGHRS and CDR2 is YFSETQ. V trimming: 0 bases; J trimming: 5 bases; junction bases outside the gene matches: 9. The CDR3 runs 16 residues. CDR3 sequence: CASSLERTGGVDTQYF. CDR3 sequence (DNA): TGCGCCAGCAGCTTGGAACGGACAGGAGGAGTAGATACGCAGTATTTT.

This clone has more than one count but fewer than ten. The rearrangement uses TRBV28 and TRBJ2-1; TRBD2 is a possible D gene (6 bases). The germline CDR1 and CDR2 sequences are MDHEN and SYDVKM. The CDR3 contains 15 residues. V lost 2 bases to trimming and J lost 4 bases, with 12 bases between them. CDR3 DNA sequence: TGTGCCAGCAGTTTAGTTGCGGGACCATACAATGAGCAGTTCTTC. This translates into CASSLVAGPYNEQFF.

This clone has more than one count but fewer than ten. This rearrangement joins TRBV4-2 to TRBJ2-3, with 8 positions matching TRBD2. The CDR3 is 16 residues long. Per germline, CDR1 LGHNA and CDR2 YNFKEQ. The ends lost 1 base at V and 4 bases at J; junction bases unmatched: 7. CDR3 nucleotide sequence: TGTGCCAGCAGCCAAGGGTCCGGGGGGGGAGCAGATACGCAGTATTTT. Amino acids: CASSQGSGGGADTQYF.

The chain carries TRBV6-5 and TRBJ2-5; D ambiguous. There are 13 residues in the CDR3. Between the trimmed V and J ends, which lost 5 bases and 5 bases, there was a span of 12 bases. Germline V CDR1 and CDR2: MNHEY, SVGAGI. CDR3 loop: CASSRVWLETQYF. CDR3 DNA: TGTGCCAGCAGTAGGGTTTGGTTGGAGACCCAGTACTTC.